Listed below are T cell receptor beta chains from one sample, sequenced in a study of control samples from healthy donors and cancer patients. Sequencing used immunoSEQ multiplex PCR; TCRdb keeps in-frame clones, though not all of them. Here the sample spans around 130,000 clones, roughly 91% being singletons. Sequencing was performed on PBMCs. The source of these receptors is a man aged 50-60 years with head and neck cancer. CDR3s include the opening cysteine and the closing phenylalanine or tryptophan. A D gene is named only where the DNA matches it firmly. Clone size is not always given. Where it is, it says once, few, many or a class for expanded clones.

len: 13; v_gene: TRBV3-1/TRBV3-2; j_gene: TRBJ2-7; d_gene: NA; abundance: NA; CDR3nt: TGTGCCAGCAGCCAAGGTAGCCTCCACGAGCAGTACTTC; CDR3aa: CASSQGSLHEQYF
len: 14; v_gene: TRBV5-1; j_gene: TRBJ1-2; d_gene: TRBD1; abundance: NA; CDR3nt: TGCGCCAGCAGCTGGGGACAGTCCTTCTATGGCTACACCTTC; CDR3aa: CASSWGQSFYGYTF
len: 13; v_gene: TRBV30; j_gene: TRBJ1-1; d_gene: NA; abundance: once; CDR3nt: TGTGCCTTGACAGTTTTCATGAACACTGAAGCTTTCTTT; CDR3aa: CALTVFMNTEAFF
len: 17; v_gene: TRBV18; j_gene: TRBJ1-1; d_gene: NA; abundance: NA; CDR3nt: TGTGCCAGCTCACCACCGAAACGGGCCTTAATGAACACTGAAGCTTTCTTT; CDR3aa: CASSPPKRALMNTEAFF
len: 11; v_gene: TRBV28; j_gene: TRBJ1-1; d_gene: NA; abundance: NA; CDR3nt: TGTGCCAGCAAGGGGAGACCTGAAGCTTTCTTT; CDR3aa: CASKGRPEAFF
len: 17; v_gene: TRBV23-1; j_gene: TRBJ1-6; d_gene: NA; abundance: NA; CDR3nt: TGCGCCAGCAGTCACCGTGGCTGTCGGCTTGATAATTCACCCCTCCACTTT; CDR3aa: CASSHRGCRLDNSPLHF
len: 13; v_gene: TRBV7-9; j_gene: TRBJ1-6; d_gene: NA; abundance: NA; CDR3nt: TGTGCCAGCAGGGACACTTCAAATTCACCCCTCCACTTT; CDR3aa: CASRDTSNSPLHF
len: 15; v_gene: TRBV6-1; j_gene: TRBJ1-5; d_gene: NA; abundance: NA; CDR3nt: TGTGCCAGCAGTGAATATGGGGGGAGCAATCAGCCCCAGCATTTT; CDR3aa: CASSEYGGSNQPQHF
len: 12; v_gene: TRBV10-1; j_gene: TRBJ1-2; d_gene: NA; abundance: NA; CDR3nt: TGCGCCAGCAGTGGGGACAACTATGGCTACACCTTC; CDR3aa: CASSGDNYGYTF
len: 13; v_gene: TRBV6-5; j_gene: TRBJ1-4; d_gene: NA; abundance: NA; CDR3nt: TGTGCCAGCAGTTCCTCCGGCCTAGAAAAACTGTTTTTT; CDR3aa: CASSSSGLEKLFF
len: 12; v_gene: TRBV9; j_gene: TRBJ2-7; d_gene: TRBD1; abundance: NA; CDR3nt: TGTGCCAGCAGCTCCTCAGGGGGTCCGCTCGATTTC; CDR3aa: CASSSSGGPLDF
len: 13; v_gene: TRBV19; j_gene: TRBJ1-2; d_gene: TRBD1; abundance: NA; CDR3nt: TGTGCCAGTAGTATCGGACAGGGGAGAGGCTACACCTTC; CDR3aa: CASSIGQGRGYTF
len: 15; v_gene: TRBV27; j_gene: TRBJ1-2; d_gene: TRBD1; abundance: NA; CDR3nt: TGTGCCAGCAGTTTAGGATACCGGGACAGGGGGTCCTACACCTTC; CDR3aa: CASSLGYRDRGSYTF
len: 14; v_gene: TRBV7-9; j_gene: TRBJ1-2; d_gene: NA; abundance: NA; CDR3nt: TGTGCCAGCAGCTTAGCGGCGGGGACTGATGGCTACACCTTC; CDR3aa: CASSLAAGTDGYTF
len: 14; v_gene: TRBV11-1; j_gene: TRBJ2-7; d_gene: TRBD1; abundance: NA; CDR3nt: TGTGCCAGCAGCCCTCACGACAGGGCCAACGAGCAGTACTTC; CDR3aa: CASSPHDRANEQYF
len: 15; v_gene: TRBV3-1/TRBV3-2; j_gene: TRBJ2-2; d_gene: TRBD1; abundance: NA; CDR3nt: TGTGCCAGCAGCCTACAGGGGCTAAACACCGGGGAGCTGTTTTTT; CDR3aa: CASSLQGLNTGELFF
len: 15; v_gene: TRBV5-4; j_gene: TRBJ2-2; d_gene: NA; abundance: NA; CDR3nt: TGTGCCAGCACCTCCGGGACTCCAAACACCGGGGAGCTGTTTTTT; CDR3aa: CASTSGTPNTGELFF
len: 14; v_gene: TRBV4-3; j_gene: TRBJ2-2; d_gene: TRBD1; abundance: NA; CDR3nt: TGCGCCAGCAGCCAAGGACAGGGTACCGGGGAGCTGTTTTTT; CDR3aa: CASSQGQGTGELFF
len: 15; v_gene: TRBV5-1; j_gene: TRBJ2-1; d_gene: TRBD2; abundance: NA; CDR3nt: TGCGCCAGCAGCCTCTCTAGCGGGGGGGCCAATGAGCAGTTCTTC; CDR3aa: CASSLSSGGANEQFF
len: 13; v_gene: TRBV30; j_gene: TRBJ2-7; d_gene: TRBD1; abundance: few; CDR3nt: TGTGCCTGGAGTGAACAGGGGACCTACGAGCAGTACTTC; CDR3aa: CAWSEQGTYEQYF